The 12 T cell receptor beta chains reported below all come from one sample, sequenced in a study of cytomegalovirus exposure and HLA in healthy donors. With 60 Vbeta and 13 Jbeta primers, the PCR was carried out. TCRdb keeps only in-frame clones here, not all; method: immunoSEQ multiplex PCR. The sample table sets out about 140,000 clones. Sequenced: PBMCs. These receptors originate from a male donor in good health and CMV-seronegative.

The chain uses TRBV6-1 and TRBJ2-3; 9 nucleotides align to TRBD1. V dropped 4 bases and J dropped 0; count of bases not matched to a gene: 2. CDR3 length: 15 residues. The V gene's germline CDR1 is MNHNS and CDR2 SASEGT. CDR3 sequence reads: CASSGDRASTDTQYF. The CDR3 DNA sequence: TGTGCCAGCAGTGGGGACAGGGCCAGCACAGATACGCAGTATTTT.

The chain couples TRBV6-1 to TRBJ2-7, with a possible D match to TRBD2 (7 bases). CDR3 length: 12 residues. The germline gives CDR1 MNHNS, CDR2 SASEGT. The V gene lost 6 bases and the J gene lost 3 bases, with 9 bases spanning the gap. CDR3: CASRRGGYEQYF. CDR3 DNA: TGTGCCAGCAGGAGGGGGGGCTACGAGCAGTACTTC.

The chain combines TRBV7-2 with TRBJ2-1; 9 nucleotides match TRBD2. Trimming took 1 base from V and 1 from J; bases not matched to a gene: 5. The CDR3 runs 17 residues. Germline V CDR1 and CDR2: SGHTA, FQGNSA. The CDR3 DNA is TGTGCCAGCAGCTTAGTCTCTAGCGGGATTTCCTACAATGAGCAGTTCTTC. It is translated as CASSLVSSGISYNEQFF.

The V gene is TRBV7-8, the J gene TRBJ2-7; D gene unclear. Deletions cut 0 bases from V and 2 bases from J, with 8 bases between. The germline V gene encodes CDR1 SGHVS and CDR2 FQNEAQ. CDR3 length: 14 residues. The CDR3 protein is CASSLAEVAYEQYF. CDR3 bases: TGTGCCAGCAGCTTAGCCGAGGTGGCCTACGAGCAGTACTTC.

The chain joins TRBV28 to TRBJ2-7; 8 bases are shared with TRBD2. This CDR3 has 14 residues. V shed 4 bases, J shed 5 bases, and the junction held 7 bases outside the gene matches. Germline assignment: CDR1 MDHEN and CDR2 SYDVKM. The CDR3 is CASSSSGGGHEQYF. In DNA, the CDR3 is TGTGCCAGCAGTTCCTCCGGGGGGGGCCACGAGCAGTACTTC.

The CDR3 spells CASSRRASGGYEETQYF. DNA of the CDR3: TGTGCCAGCAGCCGAAGAGCTAGCGGGGGCTATGAAGAGACCCAGTACTTC. The rearrangement uses TRBV9 and TRBJ2-5; 10 bases line up with TRBD2. V dropped 4 bases and J dropped 3; count of bases not matched to a gene: 12. Germline loops: CDR1 SGDLS, CDR2 YYNGEE. The length of the CDR3 is 17 residues.

The genes are TRBV28 and TRBJ1-5, with D hard to call. V dropped 6 bases and J dropped 1 base, with 13 bases sitting between them. This CDR3 comprises 15 residues. CDR1 is MDHEN, CDR2 SYDVKM, per germline. CDR3 bases: TGTGCCAGCAGCCCTTTACGAGGGAGCAATCAGCCCCAGCATTTT. Amino acids: CASSPLRGSNQPQHF.

V usage is TRBV5-6 and J usage is TRBJ2-7; 7 nucleotides agree with TRBD1. This CDR3 comprises 15 residues. Trimming took 0 bases from V and 0 from J; bases not matched to a gene: 3. Germline V gives CDR1 SGHDT, CDR2 YYEEEE. The CDR3 loop is CASSLGGDSSYEQYF. The DNA of the CDR3 is TGTGCCAGCAGCTTGGGAGGGGACAGCTCCTACGAGCAGTACTTC.

This chain uses TRBV5-1 with TRBJ1-2; D remains unclear. The ends were cut back, 1 base at V and 8 bases at J, with 21 bases in the middle. The germline V gene has CDR1 SGHRS and CDR2 YFSETQ. This CDR3 spans 16 amino acids. CDR3 coding DNA: TGCGCCAGCAGCTTGAAACAGCTTTCCACCTCAGCAGGCTACACCTTC. Translated: CASSLKQLSTSAGYTF.

The CDR3 here is CASSPGYSPLHF. The DNA of the CDR3 is TGTGCCAGCAGCCCGGGGTATTCACCCCTCCACTTT. The rearrangement uses TRBV7-2 and TRBJ1-6; D unresolved. Germline V gene lookup returns CDR1 SGHTA and CDR2 FQGNSA. Trimming took off 5 bases at V and 8 bases at J, with 7 bases between the two ends. CDR3 size: 12 residues.

This chain connects TRBV18 to TRBJ2-1, with D possibly matching TRBD1 (5 bases). Trimming removed 6 bases from V and 0 bases from J, with 12 bases in between. This CDR3 comprises 15 residues. CDR1 and CDR2 (germline): KGHSH, LQKENI. As DNA, the CDR3 is TGTGCCAGCTCGCCCCGACAGACCTCCTACAATGAGCAGTTCTTC. As protein: CASSPRQTSYNEQFF.

The chain is built from TRBV10-1 and TRBJ2-1, with D tentatively TRBD1 (6 bases). CDR1 is WNHNN and CDR2 is SYGVQD in the germline V gene (reference sequence). CDR3 size: 13 residues. With 6 bases removed from V and 15 bases from J, the gap between germline ends came to 21 bases. This CDR3 is CASSRRVLGHLFF. CDR3 nucleotides: TGCGCCAGCAGCCGCCGCGTTCTGGGACACCTGTTCTTC.